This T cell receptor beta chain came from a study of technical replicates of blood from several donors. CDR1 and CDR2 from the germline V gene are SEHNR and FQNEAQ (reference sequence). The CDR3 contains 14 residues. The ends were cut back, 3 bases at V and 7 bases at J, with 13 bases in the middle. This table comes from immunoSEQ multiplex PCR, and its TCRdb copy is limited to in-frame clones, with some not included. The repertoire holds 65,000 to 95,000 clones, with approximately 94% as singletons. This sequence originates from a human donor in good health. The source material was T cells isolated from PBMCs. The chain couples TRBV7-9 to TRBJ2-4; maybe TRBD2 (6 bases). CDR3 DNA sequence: TGTGCCAGCAGCTTCGAGGAGGGTCGGAACATTCAGTACTTC. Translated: CASSFEEGRNIQYF.